Presented here are 16 T cell receptor beta chains from one specimen sequenced in a study of breast tumors, draining lymph nodes, adjacent tissues. TCRdb reprocessed the multiplex PCR reads via MiXCR and lists one record per CDR3 protein. The sample contains approximately 230,000 distinct CDR3 sequences, less than 40% of which appear only once. The lymph nodes were axillary draining lymph nodes from breast cancer patients. Sequencing used axillary lymph node tissue. Every receptor here comes from a female donor with breast cancer. Some clones in this sample may be carry-over from other donors' samples.

Concerning this clonotype: The junction and the germline gene differ at one end; a read error may be behind it. The chain employs TRBV28 and TRBJ1-2; TRBD1 matches at 9 bases. The germline CDR1 and CDR2 sequences are MDHEN and SYDVKM. The CDR3 has 16 amino acids. The CDR3 here is CASRQPGTGPNYGYAF. The DNA for the CDR3 is TGTGCCAGCAGACAACCGGGGACAGGGCCTAACTATGGCTACGCCTTC.

The rearrangement joins TRBV12-3 or TRBV12-4 to TRBJ2-7; TRBD2 matches at 12 bases. This CDR3 has 16 amino acids. The ends lost 6 bases at V and 7 bases at J; junction bases unmatched: 13. The CDR3 here is CASSPDGTSGLREQYF. The CDR3 nucleotides read TGTGCCAGCAGCCCCGACGGGACTAGCGGGTTACGGGAGCAGTACTTC.

Ten or more counts support this clonotype. The chain uses TRBV12-3 or TRBV12-4 and TRBJ1-4, with TRBD1 matching 8 bases. V shed 4 bases, J shed 8 bases, and the junction held 6 bases outside the gene matches. The CDR3 is 14 amino acids. The CDR3 region is CASSSETGVEKLFF. CDR3 bases: TGTGCCAGCAGTTCGGAGACAGGGGTGGAAAAACTGTTTTTT.

This clonotype was seen ten or more times. The chain joins TRBV6-5 to TRBJ2-1; D perhaps matches TRBD1 (6 bases). Germline lookup yields CDR1 MNHEY and CDR2 SVGAGI. V dropped 8 bases and J dropped 1 base, with 15 bases sitting between them. The CDR3 is 15 amino acids. CDR3 in amino acids: CASAQRGSSYNEQFF. The DNA of the CDR3 is TGTGCCAGCGCTCAGAGGGGGAGTTCCTACAATGAGCAGTTCTTC.

This clonotype occurred a few times. The V gene is TRBV6-2 or TRBV6-3, the J gene TRBJ2-5, with 10 bases matching TRBD2. With V trimmed by 6 bases and J by 5 bases, 9 bases remained unmatched. Germline V lookup: CDR1 MNHEY, CDR2 SVGEGT. The length of the CDR3 is 15 residues. As DNA, the CDR3 is TGTGCCAGCAGGAAAGGTAGCGGGGGGTATGAGACCCAGTACTTC. Translated: CASRKGSGGYETQYF.

This clonotype appeared a few times. This chain links TRBV6-1 with TRBJ2-7; D remains ambiguous. The CDR3 covers 12 residues. Germline CDR1 reads MNHNS; CDR2 reads SASEGT. The V gene lost 6 bases and the J gene lost 0 bases, with 6 bases spanning the gap. Here the CDR3 DNA reads TGTGCCAGCAGGGGAAACTCCTACGAGCAGTACTTC. Translating gives CASRGNSYEQYF.

This clonotype came up many times. This chain uses TRBV28 with TRBJ2-7, with TRBD1 matching over 8 bases. Trimming cost V 3 bases and J 1 base; bases outside gene matches: 5. Germline V lookup: CDR1 MDHEN, CDR2 SYDVKM. The CDR3 totals 15 residues. CDR3 amino acids: CASSFPDRGSYEQYF. CDR3 bases: TGTGCCAGCAGTTTCCCTGACAGGGGTTCCTACGAGCAGTACTTC.

This clonotype was recorded at least ten times. This chain links TRBV7-2 with TRBJ1-6; the D is unclear. This CDR3 comprises 14 residues. V lost 3 bases and J lost 6, with 9 bases in between. Germline CDR1 SGHTA, CDR2 FQGNSA. CDR3 loop: CASSLTVGNSPLHF. The CDR3 DNA sequence: TGTGCCAGCAGCTTGACGGTGGGTAATTCACCCCTCCACTTT.

The sample holds a few counts of this clonotype. The V and J genes are TRBV27 and TRBJ1-3; TRBD1 agrees at 9 bases. The CDR3 runs 17 residues. The junction had 12 bases not matched to a gene; V was cut back by 5 bases and J by 4 bases. CDR1 is MNHEY, CDR2 SMNVEV, per germline (reference sequence). CDR3 DNA sequence: TGTGCCAGCAGTCCATTGGGACAGGGCTTAGAGGGAAACACCATATATTTT. Residues: CASSPLGQGLEGNTIYF.

This clonotype was seen many times. At one of its ends the junction is not consistent with the germline gene, which may arise from a read error. The J gene is TRBJ2-1, the V gene TRBV5-1; maybe TRBD1 (6 bases). The CDR3 spans 14 residues. Per the germline V gene, CDR1 is SGHRS and CDR2 is YFSETQ. The CDR3 nucleotides read TGTGCCAGCAGCCTCTCCGGGACAAACAATGAGCAGTTCTTC. This translates into CASSLSGTNNEQFF.

The chain carries TRBV3-1 and TRBJ2-1; D is possibly TRBD1 or TRBD2 (5 bases each). In germline, CDR1 is LGHDT, CDR2 YNNKEL (reference sequence). V lost 2 bases and J 0 bases, leaving 8 bases between the germline ends. The CDR3 contains 15 residues. CDR3 sequence: CASSQWGSSYNEQFF. CDR3 in DNA: TGTGCCAGCAGCCAATGGGGGAGCTCCTACAATGAGCAGTTCTTC.

At least ten counts were recorded for this clonotype. V gene TRBV7-2 combines with J gene TRBJ2-7; D is undetermined. The CDR3 is 16 residues long. CDR1 SGHTA and CDR2 FQGNSA come from the germline V gene. Trimming left V 5 bases short and J 0 bases short, with 17 bases between. As DNA, the CDR3 is TGTGCCAGCAGCCCCGGGTGGCCCGTACCCTCCTACGAGCAGTACTTC. It translates to CASSPGWPVPSYEQYF.

J is TRBJ1-3 and V is TRBV9, with 11 bases lining up with TRBD1. CDR1 is SGDLS and CDR2 is YYNGEE in the germline V gene. V lost 3 bases and J lost 8; bases outside the gene matches: 13. The CDR3 is made up of 17 amino acids. The CDR3 reads CASSAGTGGIDGYTIYF. The CDR3 nucleotides are TGTGCCAGCAGCGCAGGGACAGGGGGTATAGATGGCTACACCATATATTTT. The full variable domain, completed using reference TRBV9 and TRBJ1-3, is DSGVTQTPKHLITATGQRVTLRCSPRSGDLSVYWYQQSLDQGLQFLIQYYNGEERAKGNILERFSAQQFPDLHSELNLSSLELGDSALYFCASSAGTGGIDGYTIYFGEGSWLTVV.

This clonotype was observed many times. This chain uses TRBV5-8 with TRBJ2-5; no clear D. This CDR3 region has 12 residues. Trimming pared 5 bases from V and 5 bases from J, leaving 10 bases between. Looked up from germline, CDR1 is SGHTS and CDR2 is YDEGEE. This CDR3 reads CASSLDWETQYF. The CDR3 coding sequence is TGTGCCAGCAGTCTTGATTGGGAGACCCAGTACTTC.

Many counts were recorded for this clonotype. The chain joins TRBV10-3 to TRBJ2-3, with TRBD2 matching over 9 bases. V lost 4 bases and J lost 0; bases outside the gene matches: 2. Germline V gene data show CDR1 as ENHRY and CDR2 as SYGVKD. The CDR3 runs to 15 residues. The CDR3 DNA is TGTGCCATCAGTGCCAGCGGGGGGAGCACAGATACGCAGTATTTT. This encodes CAISASGGSTDTQYF.

This clonotype was detected only a few times. The chain has TRBV3-1 and TRBJ2-7, with D tentatively TRBD1 or TRBD2 (5 bases each). This CDR3 region has 12 residues. Germline CDR1 LGHDT, CDR2 YNNKEL (reference sequence). Trimming shortened V by 3 bases and J by 7 bases, and 10 bases separated the two germline ends. CDR3 sequence (DNA): TGTGCCAGCAGCCATTGGGGGATGGAGCAGTACTTC. Residues: CASSHWGMEQYF.